The 10 T cell receptor beta chains given below trace back to one sample, sequenced in a study of blood T cell repertoires in COVID-19. Repertoires were generated with immunoSEQ multiplex PCR, while TCRdb's copy carries only in-frame clones and drops some. The top ten clones hold about 26% of a sample with about 170,000 clones, approximately 90% of them seen once. Specimen: peripheral blood. These receptors were taken from a man aged 55-75 years with acute or convalescent COVID-19.

The chain recombines TRBV6-6 with TRBJ1-2; TRBD1 matches at 7 bases. The CDR3 length is 15 residues. V shed 3 bases, J shed 0 bases, and the junction held 4 bases outside the gene matches. The germline gives CDR1 MNHNY, CDR2 SVGAGI (reference sequence). This chain's CDR3 is CASSYGDSSNYGYTF. The CDR3 DNA follows: TGTGCCAGCAGTTATGGGGACAGCTCTAACTATGGCTACACCTTC.

The chain carries TRBV5-1 and TRBJ1-1, with D possibly being TRBD1 (5 bases). V lost 2 bases and J lost 2, with 10 bases in between. The CDR3 sequence is 14 residues long. Germline V gives CDR1 SGHRS, CDR2 YFSETQ. The CDR3, as DNA: TGCGCCAGCAGCTTTTCAGGGTCTAACACTGAAGCTTTCTTT. This gives the protein CASSFSGSNTEAFF.

The chain links TRBV5-4 to TRBJ1-5; 8 bases match TRBD1. J gave up 8 bases and V 4 bases, and 5 bases lay outside the gene matches. CDR1 SGHNT and CDR2 YYREEE come from the germline V gene (reference sequence). The CDR3 has 13 residues. CDR3 bases: TGTGCCAGCAGCCCCACAGGGGGGGAGCCCCAGCATTTT. Its protein product is CASSPTGGEPQHF.

The CDR3, as DNA: TGTGCCAGCAGACCCTTTACAGGGAGCTACGAGCAGTACTTC. Encoded protein: CASRPFTGSYEQYF. The rearrangement uses TRBV11-2 and TRBJ2-7; TRBD1 might be the D (6 bases). CDR3 length: 14 residues. Per the germline V gene, CDR1 is SGHAT and CDR2 is FQNNGV. V lost 6 bases to trimming and J lost 3 bases, with 15 bases between them.

For the CDR3, the DNA is TGTGCCAGCAGCTTGTCAGGAGGGAGGACCCTCGAGCAGTACTTC. Its translation is CASSLSGGRTLEQYF. The rearrangement uses TRBV5-4 and TRBJ2-7; a weak D match, TRBD2 (6 bases). This CDR3 spans 15 amino acids. V was cut by 1 base and J by 6 bases, with 17 bases left in between. Germline CDR1 is SGHNT and CDR2 is YYREEE (reference sequence).

This clone came up once. At one boundary the junction diverges from the germline segment, which might be a read error. The chain is built from TRBV11-2 and TRBJ2-2; TRBD1 matches 9 bases. Germline V lookup: CDR1 SGHAT, CDR2 FQNNGV. The CDR3 length is 15 residues. DNA for the CDR3: TGTGCCAGCAGTTTAGGGACAGGGTGGGCCGGGGAGCTGTTTTTT. Protein product: CASSLGTGWAGELFF.

V is TRBV6-6 and J is TRBJ1-2, with 9 bases aligning to TRBD1. Germline values: CDR1 MNHNY, CDR2 SVGAGI (reference sequence). The CDR3 has 14 residues. With 6 bases clipped from V and 8 bases from J, the junction kept 10 bases outside the gene matches. This CDR3 is CASRTQTGGVGYTF. CDR3 nucleotides: TGTGCCAGCAGGACTCAGACAGGGGGTGTCGGCTACACCTTC.

A note on this clone: One end of the junction fails to match germline, which may point to a read error. This rearrangement joins TRBV19 to TRBJ1-1, with no clear D. There are 12 residues in the CDR3. CDR1 LNHDA and CDR2 SQIVND come from the germline V gene (reference sequence). The CDR3 DNA sequence: TGTGCCAGTAGTATAAAGGGAGCTGAGGCTTTCTTT. This encodes CASSIKGAEAFF.

The V call is TRBV2, the J call TRBJ2-3; a possible D gene is TRBD1 (5 bases). Germline CDR1 SNHLY, CDR2 FYNNEI. This CDR3 contains 14 residues. Trimming removed 4 bases at V and 4 bases at J, with 12 bases between. The CDR3 nucleotides read TGTGCCAGCAGTGGGGCAGGGTCGGCAGATACGCAGTATTTT. Translation gives CASSGAGSADTQYF.

The rearrangement links TRBV7-8 to TRBJ1-4; TRBD1 matches 7 bases. Germline-derived CDR1 and CDR2 are SGHVS and FQNEAQ. Losses at the gene ends were 5 bases for V and 7 bases for J; bases not matched to a gene: 13. The CDR3 is 16 residues long. This CDR3 is CASSQLRTGSSEKLFF. CDR3 sequence (DNA): TGTGCCAGCAGCCAACTACGGACAGGATCTTCTGAAAAACTGTTTTTT.